What follows are 11 T cell receptor beta chains derived from one specimen sequenced in a study of blood T cell repertoires in COVID-19. Data came from immunoSEQ multiplex PCR; TCRdb stores just in-frame clones and leaves some out. The sample has 87,000 or so clones; 80% to 95% are singletons. Sequencing used peripheral blood. The receptors originated from a man aged 18 to 29 with COVID-19, enrolled during active disease.

V is TRBV15 and J is TRBJ1-1; D call uncertain. V lost 0 bases and J lost 0, with 2 bases in between. Germline CDR1 reads LNHNV; CDR2 reads YYDKDF (reference sequence). The CDR3 consists of 13 residues. The CDR3 sequence: CATSRDMNTEAFF. CDR3 nucleotides: TGTGCCACCAGCAGAGATATGAACACTGAAGCTTTCTTT.

J is TRBJ1-2 and V is TRBV30; D gene ambiguous. The CDR3 is 14 residues long. Trimming pared 3 bases from V and 4 bases from J, leaving 15 bases between. Germline V gene data show CDR1 as GTSNPN and CDR2 as SVGIG (reference sequence). The chain's CDR3 is CAWSDMPASYGYTF. The CDR3 DNA reads TGTGCCTGGAGCGATATGCCTGCCAGCTATGGCTACACCTTC.

CDR3 coding DNA: TGTGCCAGCAGTTACCAGAGACAGGAAAACATTCAGTACTTC. The encoded protein is CASSYQRQENIQYF. This chain connects TRBV6-2 or TRBV6-3 to TRBJ2-4; possibly TRBD1 for D (6 bases). Trimming pared 2 bases from V and 5 bases from J, leaving 10 bases between. This CDR3 is built from 14 residues. CDR1 is MNHEY, CDR2 SVGEGT, per germline.

CDR3 bases: TGTGCCAGCAGTCCAGGACAGGGAAGCCAAGAGACCCAGTACTTC. Its protein is CASSPGQGSQETQYF. V usage is TRBV6-2 or TRBV6-3 and J usage is TRBJ2-5, with 8 bases fitting TRBD1. The CDR3 sequence is 15 residues long. Germline lookup yields CDR1 MNHEY and CDR2 SVGEGT. V lost 5 bases to trimming and J lost 1 base; unmatched junction nucleotides: 6.

The V and J genes are TRBV6-5 and TRBJ2-7; TRBD1 aligns across 12 bases. This CDR3 contains 14 residues. Germline V gene sequence: CDR1 MNHEY, CDR2 SVGAGI. Trimming cost V 6 bases and J 6 bases; bases outside gene matches: 6. The CDR3 nucleotides read TGTGCCAGCAGCACCTGGGACAGGGGGCTCGAGCAGTACTTC. Protein: CASSTWDRGLEQYF.

This chain connects TRBV3-1 (or the pseudogene TRBV3-2) to TRBJ2-7; 9 nucleotides match TRBD2. Germline V lookup: CDR1 LGHDT, CDR2 YNNKEL (reference sequence). The CDR3 runs to 16 residues. J lost 2 bases, V lost 2 bases, and 7 bases had no gene match. CDR3 bases: TGTGCCAGCAGCCAACCGACTAGCGGCGATGCCTACGAGCAGTACTTC. Translating it yields CASSQPTSGDAYEQYF.

The chain is built from TRBV18 and TRBJ1-2; 10 positions agree with TRBD1. With 6 bases clipped from V and 3 bases from J, the junction kept 7 bases outside the gene matches. This CDR3 is 15 amino acids long. The germline V gene has CDR1 KGHSH and CDR2 LQKENI. This CDR3 is CASSSGTGVDYGYTF. The CDR3 region has the DNA TGTGCCAGCTCGTCCGGGACAGGGGTTGACTATGGCTACACCTTC.

V is TRBV27 and J is TRBJ2-1, with D possibly TRBD2 on 6 matching bases. Trimming shortened V by 3 bases and J by 5 bases, and 23 bases separated the two germline ends. CDR3 length: 18 amino acids. CDR1 is MNHEY and CDR2 is SMNVEV in the germline V gene (reference sequence). The CDR3, as DNA: TGTGCCAGCAGTTTGATTACGACGGGACTCAGGAGGGACAATGAGCAGTTCTTC. It encodes CASSLITTGLRRDNEQFF.

The chain recombines TRBV2 with TRBJ2-7; perhaps TRBD1 as D (6 bases). CDR1 SNHLY and CDR2 FYNNEI come from the germline V gene. Trimming stripped 4 bases from V and 3 bases from J, with 16 bases between. The CDR3 sequence is 15 residues long. The CDR3 reads CASSGVGGQLYEQYF. The CDR3 DNA follows: TGTGCCAGCAGTGGTGTAGGAGGACAGCTCTACGAGCAGTACTTC.

This clone was seen only a few times. This sequence joins TRBV18 and TRBJ2-1; tentatively, D is TRBD1 (5 bases). Germline V gene data show CDR1 as KGHSH and CDR2 as LQKENI. Trimming left V 3 bases short and J 6 bases short, with 21 bases between. This CDR3 contains 17 residues. The CDR3 sequence: CASSPSSTEWGFNEQFF. DNA for the CDR3: TGTGCCAGCTCACCTTCGTCGACAGAGTGGGGTTTCAATGAGCAGTTCTTC. The full variable domain, in which reference TRBV18 and TRBJ2-1 provide the parts outside the CDR3, is NAGVMQNPRHLVRRRGQEARLRCSPMKGHSHVYWYRQLPEEGLKFMVYLQKENIIDESGMPKERFSAEFPKEGPSILRIQQVVRGDSAAYFCASSPSSTEWGFNEQFFGPGTRLTVL.

The V and J genes are TRBV19 and TRBJ2-3; 9 bases agree with TRBD1. The CDR3 has 14 residues. Per germline, CDR1 LNHDA and CDR2 SQIVND (reference sequence). Trimming cost V 1 base and J 4 bases; bases outside gene matches: 0. CDR3 nucleotide sequence: TGTGCCAGTAGTATAGGGACAGGGGCAGATACGCAGTATTTT. Its translation: CASSIGTGADTQYF.